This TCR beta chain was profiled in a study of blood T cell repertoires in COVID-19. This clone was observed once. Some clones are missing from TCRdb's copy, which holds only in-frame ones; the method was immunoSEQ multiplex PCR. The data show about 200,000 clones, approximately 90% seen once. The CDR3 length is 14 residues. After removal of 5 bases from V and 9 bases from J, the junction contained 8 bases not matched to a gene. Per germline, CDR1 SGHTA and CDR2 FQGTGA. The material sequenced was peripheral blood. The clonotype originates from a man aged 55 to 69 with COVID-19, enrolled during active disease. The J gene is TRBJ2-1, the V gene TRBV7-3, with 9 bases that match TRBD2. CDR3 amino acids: CASSPGTSNTEQFF. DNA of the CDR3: TGTGCCAGCAGCCCCGGGACTAGCAATACTGAGCAGTTCTTC.